Each of the 3 T cell receptor beta chains below was sequenced from the same sample in a study of OX40 agonist ivuxolimab in advanced cancers. Method: immunoSEQ multiplex PCR; TCRdb's copy keeps in-frame clones and lacks some. Among about 120,000 clones listed, around 89% were seen once. The sample consisted of CD4+ or CD8+ T cells sorted from blood, taken in a trial of the OX40 agonist ivuxolimab. Receptors originate from an adult with an advanced solid tumor such as melanoma, head and neck, liver or kidney cancer.

This clone is a singleton in its sample. The rearrangement joins TRBV6-6 to TRBJ1-1, with 7 positions matching TRBD1. This CDR3 region has 13 residues. In germline, CDR1 is MNHNY, CDR2 SVGAGI (reference sequence). V lost 6 bases to trimming and J lost 6 bases; unmatched junction nucleotides: 7. CDR3 region: CASREGAIPEAFF. In DNA, the CDR3 is TGTGCCAGCAGAGAGGGGGCGATCCCTGAAGCTTTCTTT.

The chain links TRBV6-5 to TRBJ1-1, with D uncertain. The V end was cut by 8 bases, the J end by 5 bases, with 15 bases between. Per germline, CDR1 MNHEY and CDR2 SVGAGI. The CDR3 runs to 13 residues. The CDR3 spells CASGLRGLTEAFF. The CDR3 DNA reads TGTGCCAGCGGGTTACGAGGTTTGACTGAAGCTTTCTTT.

The chain recombines TRBV5-1 with TRBJ1-2; 7 nucleotides align to TRBD1. The germline V gene has CDR1 SGHRS and CDR2 YFSETQ. Losses at the gene ends were 5 bases for V and 8 bases for J; bases not matched to a gene: 9. This CDR3 spans 13 amino acids. The CDR3 DNA sequence: TGCGCCAGCAGTCAGGAGGGGGCGCAGGGCTACACCTTC. It codes for CASSQEGAQGYTF.